One and the same sample provided the 31 T cell receptor beta chains below, sequenced in a study of cytomegalovirus exposure and HLA in healthy donors (dated by TCRdb to 2017 to 2019). To prepare the library, the immunoSEQ multiplex PCR assay was applied. For the multiplex PCR, a mixture combining 60 forward primers for TCR Vbeta segments and 13 reverse primers for TCR Jbeta segments was used. TCRdb obtained this table from immuneACCESS and retained in-frame rearrangements with V and J assigned. These tables miss some clones; where compared with another copy, unresolved V genes account for less than half of the shortfall, and the remainder is unexplained. Within this sample are around 140,000 clones, with roughly 90% of them counted one time only. Together, the top ten hold 0.4% to 0.55% of the sample. The sample consisted of PBMCs. All receptors derive from a middle-aged woman in good health and CMV-seronegative.

The chain is built from TRBV7-6 and TRBJ2-2; no reliable D call. This CDR3 spans 15 amino acids. Trimming pared 1 base from V and 0 bases from J, leaving 6 bases between. From germline, CDR1 is SGHVS and CDR2 FNYEAQ. Here the CDR3 reads CASSLGSSNTGELFF. CDR3 DNA: TGTGCCAGCAGCTTAGGAAGCTCGAACACCGGGGAGCTGTTTTTT. Complete variable domain (other parts from reference TRBV7-6 and TRBJ2-2): GAGVSQSPRYKVTKRGQDVALRCDPISGHVSLYWYRQALGQGPEFLTYFNYEAQQDKSGLPNDRFSAERPEGSISTLTIQRTEQRDSAMYRCASSLGSSNTGELFFGEGSRLTVL.

J is TRBJ2-7 and V is TRBV7-9; D is possibly TRBD2 (6 bases). The V end lost 2 bases, the J end lost 5 bases, and 13 bases lay between the germline ends. The CDR3 covers 14 residues. Germline V gene lookup returns CDR1 SEHNR and CDR2 FQNEAQ (reference sequence). CDR3 sequence: CASSLHERANEQYF. CDR3 nucleotide sequence: TGTGCCAGCAGCTTACATGAGCGGGCCAACGAGCAGTACTTC.

The chain couples TRBV6-6 to TRBJ2-5; the match to TRBD2 covers 13 bases. This CDR3 region has 14 residues. CDR1 is MNHNY and CDR2 is SVGAGI in the germline V gene (reference sequence). V lost 7 bases and J lost 11; bases outside the gene matches: 10. DNA for the CDR3: TGTGCCAGCACCGGACTAGCGGGAGCGGATGAGCAGTACTTC. Its protein product is CASTGLAGADEQYF.

The chain employs TRBV4-1 and TRBJ2-3; TRBD2 is a possible D gene (6 bases). This CDR3 is built from 16 residues. Germline V lookup: CDR1 MGHRA, CDR2 YSYEKL. Deletions cut 1 base from V and 0 bases from J, with 11 bases between. CDR3 nucleotides: TGCGCCAGCAGCCAAGTAGGAGGGGCTAGCACAGATACGCAGTATTTT. This gives the protein CASSQVGGASTDTQYF.

The genes are TRBV4-1 and TRBJ2-3; TRBD2 matches at 8 bases. Germline-derived CDR1 and CDR2 are MGHRA and YSYEKL. The CDR3 consists of 13 residues. The ends lost 7 bases at V and 4 bases at J; junction bases unmatched: 4. The CDR3: CASNKRESDTQYF. DNA for the CDR3: TGCGCCAGCAACAAGCGGGAGTCAGATACGCAGTATTTT.

This chain uses TRBV5-4 with TRBJ2-5, with TRBD1 matching over 10 bases. Losses at the gene ends were 2 bases for V and 4 bases for J; bases not matched to a gene: 14. The germline V gene has CDR1 SGHNT and CDR2 YYREEE (reference sequence). This CDR3 has 18 amino acids. The CDR3 sequence: CASSFRGFRDRGLETQYF. In DNA form, the CDR3 reads TGTGCCAGCAGCTTTAGGGGCTTCAGAGACAGGGGGCTAGAGACCCAGTACTTC.

The chain has TRBV5-4 and TRBJ2-7; 11 positions match TRBD2. Germline values: CDR1 SGHNT, CDR2 YYREEE (reference sequence). CDR3 length: 15 residues. Losses at the gene ends were 4 bases for V and 1 base for J; bases not matched to a gene: 4. The chain's CDR3 is CASSPLAGGSYEQYF. In DNA, the CDR3 is TGTGCCAGCAGCCCCCTAGCGGGAGGTTCCTACGAGCAGTACTTC.

This chain joins TRBV7-8 and TRBJ2-1; tentative D call: TRBD2 (6 bases). The germline CDR1 and CDR2 sequences are SGHVS and FQNEAQ. This CDR3 has 14 residues. Trimming pared 0 bases from V and 9 bases from J, leaving 12 bases between. DNA for the CDR3: TGTGCCAGCAGCTTAGCATTCGCGGGGCCTGAGCAGTTCTTC. As protein: CASSLAFAGPEQFF.

The rearrangement uses TRBV9 and TRBJ1-2; TRBD1 aligns across 9 bases. The CDR3 is 14 residues long. The ends lost 3 bases at V and 7 bases at J; junction bases unmatched: 7. Germline assignment: CDR1 SGDLS and CDR2 YYNGEE. CDR3 in amino acids: CASSAGQGQGGYTF. Written as DNA, the CDR3 is TGTGCCAGCAGCGCCGGACAGGGGCAGGGTGGCTACACCTTC. The entire variable domain, with the rest obtained from reference TRBV9 and TRBJ1-2, is as follows: DSGVTQTPKHLITATGQRVTLRCSPRSGDLSVYWYQQSLDQGLQFLIQYYNGEERAKGNILERFSAQQFPDLHSELNLSSLELGDSALYFCASSAGQGQGGYTFGSGTRLTVV.

V and J are TRBV5-1 and TRBJ2-5; no reliable D call. Between the trimmed V and J ends, which lost 0 bases and 5 bases, there was a span of 8 bases. Germline CDR1 SGHRS, CDR2 YFSETQ. CDR3 size: 13 residues. For the CDR3, the DNA is TGCGCCAGCAGCTTGGTCTATATGGAGACCCAGTACTTC. Residues: CASSLVYMETQYF. Using reference TRBV5-1 and TRBJ2-5 for the parts outside the CDR3, the full variable domain is KAGVTQTPRYLIKTRGQQVTLSCSPISGHRSVSWYQQTPGQGLQFLFEYFSETQRNKGNFPGRFSGRQFSNSRSEMNVSTLELGDSALYLCASSLVYMETQYFGPGTRLLVL.

The genes are TRBV2 and TRBJ1-5; D remains ambiguous. The CDR3 spans 14 residues. V was trimmed by 2 bases and J by 5 bases, leaving 10 bases between them. CDR1 and CDR2 (germline): SNHLY, FYNNEI. CDR3 residues: CASSELTVDQPQHF. The CDR3 bases are TGTGCCAGCAGTGAACTCACGGTGGATCAGCCCCAGCATTTT.

This clone was recorded only once. The rearrangement uses TRBV2 and TRBJ1-1; weak D call: TRBD1 (5 bases). The CDR3 contains 13 residues. The germline CDR1 and CDR2 sequences are SNHLY and FYNNEI. The V gene lost 4 bases and the J gene lost 2 bases, with 8 bases spanning the gap. The DNA of the CDR3 is TGTGCCAGCAGTGGACAGACTAACACTGAAGCTTTCTTT. Its translation: CASSGQTNTEAFF.

This chain connects TRBV7-9 to TRBJ1-1, with 8 bases identical to TRBD1. V trimming: 4 bases; J trimming: 3 bases; junction bases outside the gene matches: 7. Germline CDR1 is SEHNR and CDR2 is FQNEAQ (reference sequence). The CDR3 spans 15 residues. The CDR3: CASSSQGVKDTEAFF. Here the CDR3 DNA reads TGTGCCAGCAGCTCACAGGGGGTGAAGGACACTGAAGCTTTCTTT.

The chain joins TRBV6-5 to TRBJ1-2; D perhaps matches TRBD1 (5 bases). V shed 5 bases and J shed 9 bases, with 16 bases lying between them. CDR1 and CDR2 (germline): MNHEY, SVGAGI. This CDR3 contains 13 residues. The CDR3 spells CASSESGTQSYTF. In DNA, the CDR3 is TGTGCCAGCAGTGAATCAGGGACTCAGAGCTACACCTTC.

The gene calls are TRBV2 and TRBJ1-5; D is uncertain. V was trimmed by 3 bases and J by 1 base, leaving 7 bases between them. The CDR3 sequence is 14 residues long. The germline CDR1 and CDR2 sequences are SNHLY and FYNNEI. The DNA for the CDR3 is TGTGCCAGCAGTGACTTGACAAGCAATCAGCCCCAGCATTTT. Translation gives CASSDLTSNQPQHF.

This clone was found a few times. V gene TRBV29-1 combines with J gene TRBJ2-1; D possibly corresponds to TRBD2 (5 bases). Looked up from germline, CDR1 is SQVTM and CDR2 is ANQGSEA. V was cut by 7 bases and J by 7 bases, with 8 bases left in between. The CDR3 length is 10 residues. CDR3 residues: CSGRGNEQFF. The CDR3 DNA is TGCAGCGGGCGAGGGAATGAGCAGTTCTTC.

This chain links TRBV9 with TRBJ1-5; 10 bases are shared with TRBD1. Unmatched junction bases numbered 2, after V lost 5 bases and J lost 3 bases. The CDR3 length is 14 residues. Germline V CDR1 and CDR2: SGDLS, YYNGEE. The DNA for the CDR3 is TGTGCCAGCAGTAGACAGGGGGCCAATCAGCCCCAGCATTTT. Protein: CASSRQGANQPQHF.

The gene calls are TRBV5-1 and TRBJ2-7; 7 bases agree with TRBD2. Losses at the gene ends were 4 bases for V and 7 bases for J; bases not matched to a gene: 14. This CDR3 has 15 residues. Looked up from germline, CDR1 is SGHRS and CDR2 is YFSETQ. CDR3 residues: CASSRGEAALQEQYF. The CDR3 nucleotides are TGCGCCAGCAGCCGGGGGGAGGCGGCCTTACAAGAGCAGTACTTC.

The rearrangement links TRBV11-2 to TRBJ1-1; D unclear. This CDR3 spans 16 amino acids. Trimming removed 0 bases at V and 7 bases at J, with 18 bases between. Per germline, CDR1 SGHAT and CDR2 FQNNGV. The CDR3 protein is CASSLDRAGRKNEAFF. The DNA of the CDR3 is TGTGCCAGCAGCTTAGATCGCGCGGGAAGAAAAAATGAAGCTTTCTTT.

This clone was seen a handful of times. V and J are TRBV6-5 and TRBJ1-6; tentative D call: TRBD1 (6 bases). V was clipped by 6 bases and J by 7 bases, with 13 bases between them. The CDR3 has 14 residues. The germline V gene has CDR1 MNHEY and CDR2 SVGAGI. In DNA form, the CDR3 reads TGTGCCAGCAGGAAGACAGGCCGGAATTCACCCCTCCACTTT. Encoded protein: CASRKTGRNSPLHF.

The chain has TRBV7-6 and TRBJ1-5; D is ambiguous. V was shortened by 3 bases and J by 3 bases, with 6 bases between the two germline ends. The CDR3 loop spans 13 amino acids. Germline values: CDR1 SGHVS, CDR2 FNYEAQ. In DNA form, the CDR3 reads TGTGCCAGCAGCTTTGGCAACAATCAGCCCCAGCATTTT. Translating gives CASSFGNNQPQHF.

The chain couples TRBV2 to TRBJ1-3; TRBD1 might be the D (5 bases). The germline gives CDR1 SNHLY, CDR2 FYNNEI. The CDR3 totals 14 residues. V lost 1 base and J 4 bases, leaving 8 bases between the germline ends. The CDR3 region has the DNA TGTGCCAGCAGTGAAGGGACACGGGGAAACACCATATATTTT. Amino acids: CASSEGTRGNTIYF. The variable domain in full, completed from reference TRBV2 and TRBJ1-3, reads EPEVTQTPSHQVTQMGQEVILRCVPISNHLYFYWYRQILGQKVEFLVSFYNNEISEKSEIFDDQFSVERPDGSNFTLKIRSTKLEDSAMYFCASSEGTRGNTIYFGEGSWLTVV.

The J gene is TRBJ1-1, the V gene TRBV9, with D maybe TRBD1 (5 bases). This CDR3 spans 14 amino acids. Looked up from germline, CDR1 is SGDLS and CDR2 is YYNGEE. V was shortened by 4 bases and J by 1 base, with 11 bases between the two germline ends. As DNA, the CDR3 is TGTGCCAGCAGCCTAGGCGGGGGGAACACTGAAGCTTTCTTT. This codes for CASSLGGGNTEAFF.

The J gene is TRBJ2-1, the V gene TRBV7-2; 9 bases are a match to TRBD2. The V gene end was trimmed by 2 bases and the J gene end by 9 bases; junction bases not matched to a gene: 8. This CDR3 region has 15 residues. CDR1 and CDR2 (germline): SGHTA, FQGNSA. CDR3 loop: CASSLMGGRDVEQFF. CDR3 coding DNA: TGTGCCAGCAGCTTAATGGGCGGGAGGGATGTTGAGCAGTTCTTC.

This clone was seen once. A junction boundary mismatches the germline segment, possibly from a read error. The V gene is TRBV7-9, the J gene TRBJ2-5, with 7 bases aligning to TRBD1. Germline assignment: CDR1 SEHNR and CDR2 FQNEAQ (reference sequence). The CDR3 contains 14 residues. In nucleotides, the CDR3 is TGTTCCAGCAGGTCAATTCAGGGGGAAGAGACCCAGTACTTC. Amino acids: CSSRSIQGEETQYF.

This clone was detected once. This chain uses TRBV6-1 with TRBJ2-7, with 12 bases that match TRBD2. Germline loops: CDR1 MNHNS, CDR2 SASEGT. Trimming at V came to 7 bases and at J to 3 bases, leaving 7 bases not matched to a gene. The CDR3 consists of 15 residues. The CDR3 DNA reads TGTGCCAGCAACCCTAAGACTAGCGGGAGCTACGAGCAGTACTTC. This translates into CASNPKTSGSYEQYF.

V is TRBV5-4 and J is TRBJ2-2, with no clear D. This CDR3 spans 14 amino acids. V shed 0 bases and J shed 6 bases, with 9 bases lying between them. Per the germline V gene, CDR1 is SGHNT and CDR2 is YYREEE (reference sequence). Here the CDR3 reads CASSLVLEPGELFF. DNA for the CDR3: TGTGCCAGCAGCTTGGTCTTAGAACCCGGGGAGCTGTTTTTT. The full variable domain, in which reference TRBV5-4 and TRBJ2-2 provide the parts outside the CDR3, is ETGVTQSPTHLIKTRGQQVTLRCSSQSGHNTVSWYQQALGQGPQFIFQYYREEENGRGNFPPRFSGLQFPNYSSELNVNALELDDSALYLCASSLVLEPGELFFGEGSRLTVL.

This clone was detected a few times. The gene calls are TRBV6-5 and TRBJ2-7; tentative D call: TRBD2 (5 bases). The germline V and J ends were trimmed by 2 bases and 3 bases, with 8 bases remaining between them. CDR3 size: 13 residues. Germline V gene lookup returns CDR1 MNHEY and CDR2 SVGAGI. The CDR3 DNA reads TGTGCCAGCAGTTACGAGGGCGGCTACGAGCAGTACTTC. It specifies CASSYEGGYEQYF.

The chain employs TRBV9 and TRBJ2-2, with 10 bases that match TRBD2. The V gene end was trimmed by 0 bases and the J gene end by 6 bases; junction bases not matched to a gene: 5. The CDR3 loop spans 16 amino acids. CDR1 is SGDLS and CDR2 is YYNGEE in the germline V gene. Here the CDR3 DNA reads TGTGCCAGCAGCGTAGCTCCGACTAGCGGGTCCGGGGAGCTGTTTTTT. Its protein product is CASSVAPTSGSGELFF.

The rearrangement links TRBV10-3 to TRBJ2-5; the D gene is possibly TRBD1 (6 bases). V lost 0 bases to trimming and J lost 7 bases, with 12 bases between them. The germline V gene encodes CDR1 ENHRY and CDR2 SYGVKD. This CDR3 has 14 amino acids. The CDR3 is CAISESPIGGTQYF. CDR3 DNA sequence: TGTGCCATCAGTGAGTCCCCCATAGGGGGGACCCAGTACTTC.

The CDR3 sequence is CASSFTGSGEQYF. The CDR3, as DNA: TGTGCCAGCAGTTTCACGGGATCGGGCGAGCAGTACTTC. This chain connects TRBV27 to TRBJ2-7; possible D gene TRBD2, 5 bases. There are 13 residues in the CDR3. The V gene lost 3 bases and the J gene lost 6 bases, with 12 bases spanning the gap. The V gene's germline CDR1 is MNHEY and CDR2 SMNVEV (reference sequence).